This T cell receptor (beta chain) was sequenced in a study of CD8 T cells in Susac syndrome. Per germline, CDR1 SEHNR and CDR2 FQNEAQ (reference sequence). The junction had 9 bases not matched to a gene; V was cut back by 5 bases and J by 6 bases. CDR3 length: 16 residues. Reverse transcription of roughly 0.45 to 1 ug RNA was performed with random hexamers. Each CDR3 protein gets one entry after TCRdb re-called the immunoSEQ multiplex PCR reads with MiXCR. Among some 450,000 distinct CDR3 sequences, 85% were seen once, and the ten largest hold 0.09% to 0.15%. The clonotype originates from a human donor with multiple sclerosis. Sequencing was performed on CD8+ T cells from PBMCs. This chain connects TRBV7-9 to TRBJ1-4, with 10 bases fitting TRBD1. CDR3 in DNA: TGTGCCAGCAGCCCACGGGACGGGACAGGGGATGAAAAACTGTTTTTT. Its translation: CASSPRDGTGDEKLFF.